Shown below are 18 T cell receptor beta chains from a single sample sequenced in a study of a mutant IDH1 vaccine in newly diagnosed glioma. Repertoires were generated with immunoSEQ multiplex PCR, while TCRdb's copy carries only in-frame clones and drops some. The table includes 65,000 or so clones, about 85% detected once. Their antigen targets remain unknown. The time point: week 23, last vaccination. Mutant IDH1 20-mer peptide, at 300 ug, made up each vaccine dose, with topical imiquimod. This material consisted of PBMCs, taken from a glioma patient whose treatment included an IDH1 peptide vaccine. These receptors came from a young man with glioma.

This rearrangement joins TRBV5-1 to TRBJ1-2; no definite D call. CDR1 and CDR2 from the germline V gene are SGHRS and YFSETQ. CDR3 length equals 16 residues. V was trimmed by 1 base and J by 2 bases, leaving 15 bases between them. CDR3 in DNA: TGCGCCAGCAGCTTGCAACTTATGGACCGGAACTATGGCTACACCTTC. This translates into CASSLQLMDRNYGYTF.

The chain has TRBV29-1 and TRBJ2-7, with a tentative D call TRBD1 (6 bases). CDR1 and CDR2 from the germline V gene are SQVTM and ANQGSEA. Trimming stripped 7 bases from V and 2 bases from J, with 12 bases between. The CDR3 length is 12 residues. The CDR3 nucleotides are TGCAGCGCCCGACAGGCGCCCTACGAGCAGTACTTC. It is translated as CSARQAPYEQYF.

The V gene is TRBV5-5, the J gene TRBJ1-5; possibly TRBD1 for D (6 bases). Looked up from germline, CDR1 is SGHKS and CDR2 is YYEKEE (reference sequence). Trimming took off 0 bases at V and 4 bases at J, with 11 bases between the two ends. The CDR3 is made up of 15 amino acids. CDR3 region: CASSLGTGQNQPQHF. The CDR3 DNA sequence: TGTGCCAGCAGCTTGGGAACAGGGCAGAATCAGCCCCAGCATTTT.

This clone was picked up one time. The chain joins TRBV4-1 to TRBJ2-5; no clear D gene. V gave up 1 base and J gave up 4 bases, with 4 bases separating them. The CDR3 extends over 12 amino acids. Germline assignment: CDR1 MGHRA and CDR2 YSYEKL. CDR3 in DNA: TGCGCCAGCAGCCAAGGTGGAGAGACCCAGTACTTC. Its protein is CASSQGGETQYF.

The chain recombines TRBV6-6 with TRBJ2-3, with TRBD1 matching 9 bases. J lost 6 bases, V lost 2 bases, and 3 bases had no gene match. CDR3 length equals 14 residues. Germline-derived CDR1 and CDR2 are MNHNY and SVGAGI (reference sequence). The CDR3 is CASSYTGGYDTQYF. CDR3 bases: TGTGCCAGCAGTTACACAGGGGGCTATGATACGCAGTATTTT.

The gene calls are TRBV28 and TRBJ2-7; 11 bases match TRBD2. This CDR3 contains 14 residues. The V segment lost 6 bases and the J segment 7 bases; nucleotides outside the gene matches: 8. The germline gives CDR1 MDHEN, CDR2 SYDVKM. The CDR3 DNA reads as TGTGCCAGCAGAAATCTAGCGGGGGGTGAAGAGCAGTACTTC. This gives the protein CASRNLAGGEEQYF. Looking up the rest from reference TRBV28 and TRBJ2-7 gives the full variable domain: DVKVTQSSRYLVKRTGEKVFLECVQDMDHENMFWYRQDPGLGLRLIYFSYDVKMKEKGDIPEGYSVSREKKERFSLILESASTNQTSMYLCASRNLAGGEEQYFGPGTRLTVT.

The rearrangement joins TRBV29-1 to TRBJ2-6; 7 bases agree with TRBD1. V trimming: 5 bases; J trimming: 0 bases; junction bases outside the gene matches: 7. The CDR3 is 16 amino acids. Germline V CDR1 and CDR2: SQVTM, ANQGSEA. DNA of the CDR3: TGCAGCGTTTGGACAGGCCCACGCTCTGGGGCCAACGTCCTGACTTTC. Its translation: CSVWTGPRSGANVLTF.

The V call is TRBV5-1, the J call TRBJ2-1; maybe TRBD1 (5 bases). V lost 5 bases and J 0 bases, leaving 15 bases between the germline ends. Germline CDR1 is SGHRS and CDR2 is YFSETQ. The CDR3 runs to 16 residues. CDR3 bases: TGCGCCAGCAGTTTGACCCTGGGGCCCTCCTACAATGAGCAGTTCTTC. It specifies CASSLTLGPSYNEQFF.

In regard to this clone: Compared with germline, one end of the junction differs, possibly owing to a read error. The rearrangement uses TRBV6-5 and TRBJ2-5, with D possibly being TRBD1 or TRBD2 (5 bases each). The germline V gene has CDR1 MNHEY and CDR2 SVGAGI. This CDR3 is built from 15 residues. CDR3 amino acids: CASSNSGTAIKAQYF. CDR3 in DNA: TGTGCCAGCAGTAACTCCGGGACGGCGATAAAGGCCCAGTACTTC.

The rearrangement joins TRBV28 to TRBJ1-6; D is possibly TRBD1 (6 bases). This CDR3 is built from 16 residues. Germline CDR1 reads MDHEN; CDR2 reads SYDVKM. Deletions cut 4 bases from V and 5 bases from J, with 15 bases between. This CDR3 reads CASSSLRGVDNSPLHF. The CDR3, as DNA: TGTGCCAGCAGTTCCCTCAGGGGTGTTGATAATTCACCCCTCCACTTT.

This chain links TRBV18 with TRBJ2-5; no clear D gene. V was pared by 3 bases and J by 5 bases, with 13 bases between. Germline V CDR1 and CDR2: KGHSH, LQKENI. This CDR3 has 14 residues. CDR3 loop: CASSPPIQRETQYF. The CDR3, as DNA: TGTGCCAGCTCACCGCCGATACAGAGGGAGACCCAGTACTTC.

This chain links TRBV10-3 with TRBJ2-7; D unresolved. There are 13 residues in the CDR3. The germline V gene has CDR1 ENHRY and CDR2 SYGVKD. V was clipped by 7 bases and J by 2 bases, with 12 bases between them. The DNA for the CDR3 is TGTGCCATCAAGGCAGGAACAGCCTACGAGCAGTACTTC. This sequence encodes CAIKAGTAYEQYF.

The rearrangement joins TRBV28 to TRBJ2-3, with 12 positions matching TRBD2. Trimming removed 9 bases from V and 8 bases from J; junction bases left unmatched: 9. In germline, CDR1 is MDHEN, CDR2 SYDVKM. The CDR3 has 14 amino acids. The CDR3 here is CASLTSGGYGTQYF. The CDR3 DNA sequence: TGTGCCAGTCTGACTAGCGGGGGATATGGTACGCAGTATTTT.

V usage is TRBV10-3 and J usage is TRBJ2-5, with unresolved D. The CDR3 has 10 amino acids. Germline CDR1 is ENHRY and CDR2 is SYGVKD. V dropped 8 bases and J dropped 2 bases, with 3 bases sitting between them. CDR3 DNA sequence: TGTGCCATCGGACAAGAGACCCAGTACTTC. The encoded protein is CAIGQETQYF.

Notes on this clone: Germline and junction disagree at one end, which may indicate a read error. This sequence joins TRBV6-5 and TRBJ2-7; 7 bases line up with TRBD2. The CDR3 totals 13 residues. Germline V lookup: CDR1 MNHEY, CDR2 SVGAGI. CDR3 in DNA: TGTGTCAGCAGTCGGGACTATGGCTACGAGCAGTACTTC. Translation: CVSSRDYGYEQYF.

The DNA of the CDR3 is TGTGCCACCAGCAGTTGGACAGGGCCCTCCTCTGGAAACACCATATATTTT. It specifies CATSSWTGPSSGNTIYF. The chain employs TRBV15 and TRBJ1-3; 8 bases are shared with TRBD1. Per germline, CDR1 LNHNV and CDR2 YYDKDF (reference sequence). J gave up 0 bases and V 3 bases, and 7 bases lay outside the gene matches. This CDR3 region has 17 residues.

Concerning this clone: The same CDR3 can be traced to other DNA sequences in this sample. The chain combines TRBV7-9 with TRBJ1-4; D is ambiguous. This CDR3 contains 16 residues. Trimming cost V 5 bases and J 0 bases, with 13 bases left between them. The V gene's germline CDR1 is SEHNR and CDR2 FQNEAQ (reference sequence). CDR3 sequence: CASSPQDRTTNEKLFF. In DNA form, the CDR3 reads TGTGCCAGCAGCCCTCAGGACCGCACAACTAATGAAAAACTGTTTTTT.

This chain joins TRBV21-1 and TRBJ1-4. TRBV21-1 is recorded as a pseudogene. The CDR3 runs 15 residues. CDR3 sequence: CASSKEKEGGEKLFF. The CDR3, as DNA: TGTGCCAGCAGCAAAGAAAAGGAAGGTGGTGAAAAACTGTTTTTT.